A selection of T cell receptor beta chains follows, all from one sample in a study of cytomegalovirus exposure and HLA in healthy donors. The repertoire was sequenced with immunoSEQ multiplex PCR; TCRdb's copy has only in-frame clones and lacks some. The profile shows about 140,000 clones, about 84% of them singletons. Sequencing was done on a sample of PBMCs. The receptors were sampled from a man between 50 and 59 years old in good health and CMV-seronegative. Both conserved end residues are part of each CDR3. A D gene is named only where the DNA matches it firmly. Clone sizes are given selectively: once, few, many, or a class where the clone is expanded.

D	V	J	size	DNA	CDR3
NA	TRBV6-5	TRBJ1-1	NA	TGTGCCAGCAGCCAAAACCGGGAGACTGAAGCTTTCTTT	CASSQNRETEAFF
TRBD1	TRBV2	TRBJ2-4	once	TGTGCCAGCCGGGACAGATTTTCCCCCAAAAACATTCAGTACTTC	CASRDRFSPKNIQYF
NA	TRBV7-3	TRBJ2-2	NA	TGTGCCAGCAGCGCACCCTTGGGAACAGGGATAAGCACCGGGGAGCTGTTTTTT	CASSAPLGTGISTGELFF
TRBD2	TRBV6-1	TRBJ2-7	few	TGTGCCAGTTACGGGGGGAATGTCTACGAGCAGTACTTC	CASYGGNVYEQYF
TRBD1	TRBV7-9	TRBJ1-1	NA	TGTGCCAGCAGCACCCGACAGGGGGCTGAAGCTTTCTTT	CASSTRQGAEAFF
TRBD2	TRBV10-3	TRBJ2-1	once	TGTGCCATCAGTGGTGAGCGGGGTGACTCCTACAATGAGCAGTTCTTC	CAISGERGDSYNEQFF
NA	TRBV30	TRBJ1-3	NA	TGTGCCTCAAGGGCCCCAGGGTCTGGAAACACCATATATTTT	CASRAPGSGNTIYF
NA	TRBV5-1	TRBJ1-1	NA	TGCGCCAGCAGCTGGGGCCTGGAGGGGGGGAGCACTGAAGCTTTCTTT	CASSWGLEGGSTEAFF
NA	TRBV11-3	TRBJ2-3	NA	TGTGCCAGCAGTCCGGCGAGGGGCACAGATACGCAGTATTTT	CASSPARGTDTQYF
NA	TRBV2	TRBJ1-1	NA	TGTGCCAGCAAAGATAACAGGGTGTATTGGAACACTGAAGCTTTCTTT	CASKDNRVYWNTEAFF
NA	TRBV19	TRBJ1-1	once	TGTGCCAGCCTCGGTGGCAGGGTGAACACTGAAGCTTTCTTT	CASLGGRVNTEAFF
NA	TRBV28	TRBJ1-2	once	TGTGCCAGCAGCCCCCCCAGGGAACAGGGCTACACCTTC	CASSPPREQGYTF
TRBD1	TRBV27	TRBJ2-7	NA	TGTGCCAGCAGTTCGACAGGGGCTCCCTACGAGCAGTACTTC	CASSSTGAPYEQYF
NA	TRBV18	TRBJ2-3	NA	TGTGCCAGCTCACTCCGACAGGCCTCTAGCACAGATACGCAGTATTTT	CASSLRQASSTDTQYF
TRBD2	TRBV6-6	TRBJ2-1	NA	TGTGCCAGCAGTTTAGCGGGATATGAGCAGTTCTTC	CASSLAGYEQFF